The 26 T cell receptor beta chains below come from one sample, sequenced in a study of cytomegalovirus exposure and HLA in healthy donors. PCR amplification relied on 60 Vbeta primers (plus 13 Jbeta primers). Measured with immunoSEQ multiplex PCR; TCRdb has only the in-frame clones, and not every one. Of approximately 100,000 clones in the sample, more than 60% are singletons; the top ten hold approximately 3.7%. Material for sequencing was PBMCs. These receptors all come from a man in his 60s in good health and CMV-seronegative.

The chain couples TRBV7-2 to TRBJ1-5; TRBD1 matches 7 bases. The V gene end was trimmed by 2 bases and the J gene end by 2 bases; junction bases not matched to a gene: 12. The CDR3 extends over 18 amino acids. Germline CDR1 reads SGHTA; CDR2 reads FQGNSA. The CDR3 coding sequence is TGTGCCAGCAGCTTAAGGGACAGTTTTATCGGGGGCAATCAGCCCCAGCATTTT. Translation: CASSLRDSFIGGNQPQHF.

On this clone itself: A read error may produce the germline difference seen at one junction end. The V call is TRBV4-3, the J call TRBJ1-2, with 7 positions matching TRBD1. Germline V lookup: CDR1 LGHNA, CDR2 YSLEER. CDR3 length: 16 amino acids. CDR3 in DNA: TGCGCCAGCAGCCCCCAGGGGGGACAGTTATTCTATGGCTACATCTTC. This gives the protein CASSPQGGQLFYGYIF.

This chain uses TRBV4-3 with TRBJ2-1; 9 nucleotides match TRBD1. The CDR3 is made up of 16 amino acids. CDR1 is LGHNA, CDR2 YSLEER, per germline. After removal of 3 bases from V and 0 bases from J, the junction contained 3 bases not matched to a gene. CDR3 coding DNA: TGCGCCAGCAGCCAGATACAGGGGGCCTCCTACAATGAGCAGTTCTTC. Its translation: CASSQIQGASYNEQFF.

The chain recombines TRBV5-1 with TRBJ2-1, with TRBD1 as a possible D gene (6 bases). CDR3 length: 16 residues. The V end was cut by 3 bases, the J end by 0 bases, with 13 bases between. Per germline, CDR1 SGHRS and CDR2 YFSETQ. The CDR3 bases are TGCGCCAGCAGCTCGGACAGCCTGAGCTCCTACAATGAGCAGTTCTTC. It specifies CASSSDSLSSYNEQFF.

As DNA, the CDR3 is TGTGCCAGCAGTTACTCTGTGGAGGCCTATAATTCACCCCTCCACTTT. This encodes CASSYSVEAYNSPLHF. The chain couples TRBV6-5 to TRBJ1-6; D is unclear. Trimming took off 0 bases at V and 2 bases at J, with 8 bases between the two ends. The germline gives CDR1 MNHEY, CDR2 SVGAGI. The CDR3 consists of 16 residues.

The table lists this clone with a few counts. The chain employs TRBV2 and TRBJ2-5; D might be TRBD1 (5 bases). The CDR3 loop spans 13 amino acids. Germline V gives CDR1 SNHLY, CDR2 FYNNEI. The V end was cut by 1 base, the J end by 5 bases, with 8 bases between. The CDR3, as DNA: TGTGCCAGCAGTGAAGGGGCAGGGGAGACCCAGTACTTC. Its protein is CASSEGAGETQYF.

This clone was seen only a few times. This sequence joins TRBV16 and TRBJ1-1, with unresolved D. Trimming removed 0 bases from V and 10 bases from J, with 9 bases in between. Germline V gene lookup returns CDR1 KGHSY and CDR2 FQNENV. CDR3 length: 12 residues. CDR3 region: CASSQSRGRAFF. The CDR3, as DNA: TGTGCCAGCAGCCAATCGCGAGGTCGAGCTTTCTTT.

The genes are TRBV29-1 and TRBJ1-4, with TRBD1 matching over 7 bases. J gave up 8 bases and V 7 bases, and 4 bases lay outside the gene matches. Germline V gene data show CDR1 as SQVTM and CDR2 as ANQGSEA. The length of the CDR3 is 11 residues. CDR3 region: CSARGREKLFF. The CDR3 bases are TGCAGCGCCAGGGGGAGGGAAAAACTGTTTTTT. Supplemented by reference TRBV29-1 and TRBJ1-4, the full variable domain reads SAVISQKPSRDICQRGTSLTIQCQVDSQVTMMFWYRQQPGQSLTLIATANQGSEATYESGFVIDKFPISRPNLTFSTLTVSNMSPEDSSIYLCSARGREKLFFGSGTQLSVL.

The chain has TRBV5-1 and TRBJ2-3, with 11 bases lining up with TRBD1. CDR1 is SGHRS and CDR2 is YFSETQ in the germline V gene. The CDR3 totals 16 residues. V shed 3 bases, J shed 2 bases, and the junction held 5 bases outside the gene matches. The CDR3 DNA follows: TGCGCCAGCAGCTCGGACAGGGGGCATTTCACAGATACGCAGTATTTT. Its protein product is CASSSDRGHFTDTQYF. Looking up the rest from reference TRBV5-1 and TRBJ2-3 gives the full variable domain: KAGVTQTPRYLIKTRGQQVTLSCSPISGHRSVSWYQQTPGQGLQFLFEYFSETQRNKGNFPGRFSGRQFSNSRSEMNVSTLELGDSALYLCASSSDRGHFTDTQYFGPGTRLTVL.

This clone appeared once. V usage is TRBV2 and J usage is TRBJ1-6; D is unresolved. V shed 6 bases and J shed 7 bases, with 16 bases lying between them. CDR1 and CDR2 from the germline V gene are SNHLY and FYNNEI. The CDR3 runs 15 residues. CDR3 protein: CASRPTGNTNSPLHF. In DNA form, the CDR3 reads TGTGCCAGCAGACCAACGGGGAATACAAATTCACCCCTCCACTTT.

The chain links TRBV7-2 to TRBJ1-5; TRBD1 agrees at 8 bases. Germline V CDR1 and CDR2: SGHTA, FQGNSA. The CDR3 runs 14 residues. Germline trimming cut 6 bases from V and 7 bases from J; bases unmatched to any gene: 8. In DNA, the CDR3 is TGTGCCAGCAGAGGACAGGGTGCGGGCCAGCCCCAGCATTTT. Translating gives CASRGQGAGQPQHF. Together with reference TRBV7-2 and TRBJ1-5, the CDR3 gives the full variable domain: GAGVSQSPSNKVTEKGKDVELRCDPISGHTALYWYRQSLGQGLEFLIYFQGNSAPDKSGLPSDRFSAERTGGSVSTLTIQRTQQEDSAVYLCASRGQGAGQPQHFGDGTRLSIL.

CDR3 loop: CASSTPGTGIQPQHF. CDR3 bases: TGTGCCAGCAGTACCCCCGGGACAGGGATCCAGCCCCAGCATTTT. The V call is TRBV28, the J call TRBJ1-5; 9 bases match TRBD1. With V trimmed by 5 bases and J by 7 bases, 9 bases remained unmatched. Germline values: CDR1 MDHEN, CDR2 SYDVKM. The CDR3 extends over 15 amino acids.

The CDR3 region is CASSPGGSGNTEAFF. The CDR3 region has the DNA TGTGCCAGCAGCCCAGGGGGATCCGGGAACACTGAAGCTTTCTTT. This chain connects TRBV11-3 to TRBJ1-1; 7 bases agree with TRBD1. J gave up 1 base and V 5 bases, and 7 bases lay outside the gene matches. Germline CDR1 is SGHNT and CDR2 is YENEEA. The CDR3 length is 15 residues.

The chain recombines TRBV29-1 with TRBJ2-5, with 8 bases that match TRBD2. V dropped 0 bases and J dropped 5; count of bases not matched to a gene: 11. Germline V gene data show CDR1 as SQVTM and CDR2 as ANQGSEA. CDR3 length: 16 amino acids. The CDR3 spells CSVEDRRGGRRETQYF. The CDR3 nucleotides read TGCAGCGTTGAAGATCGCCGCGGGGGGAGGAGGGAGACCCAGTACTTC.

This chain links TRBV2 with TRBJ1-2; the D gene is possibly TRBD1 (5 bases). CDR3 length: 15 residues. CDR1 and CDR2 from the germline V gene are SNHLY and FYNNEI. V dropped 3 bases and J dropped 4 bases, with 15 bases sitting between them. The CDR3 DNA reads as TGTGCCAGCAGTGAGCGGGACTGGAGGTCCTATGGCTACACCTTC. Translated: CASSERDWRSYGYTF.

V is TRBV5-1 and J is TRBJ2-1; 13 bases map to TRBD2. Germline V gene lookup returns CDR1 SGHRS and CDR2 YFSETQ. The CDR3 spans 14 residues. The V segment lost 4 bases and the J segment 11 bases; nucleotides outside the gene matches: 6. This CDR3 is CASSGTSGDTKQFF. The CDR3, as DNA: TGCGCCAGCAGCGGGACTAGCGGGGATACCAAGCAGTTCTTC.

The CDR3 DNA is TGTGCCTGGAGTGCAGCCGGGACAGGTGGTGAAAAACTGTTTTTT. The encoded protein is CAWSAAGTGGEKLFF. The rearrangement uses TRBV30 and TRBJ1-4, with TRBD1 matching 8 bases. V lost 1 base, J lost 7 bases, and 8 bases stayed unmatched. The CDR3 is 15 residues long. Germline V gives CDR1 GTSNPN, CDR2 SVGIG (reference sequence).

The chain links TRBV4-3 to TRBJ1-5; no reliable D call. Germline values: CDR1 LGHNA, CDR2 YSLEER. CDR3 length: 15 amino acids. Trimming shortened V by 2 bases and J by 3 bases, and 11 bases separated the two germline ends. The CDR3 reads CASSQSPPNNQPQHF. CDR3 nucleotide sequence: TGCGCCAGCAGCCAATCCCCCCCCAACAATCAGCCCCAGCATTTT.

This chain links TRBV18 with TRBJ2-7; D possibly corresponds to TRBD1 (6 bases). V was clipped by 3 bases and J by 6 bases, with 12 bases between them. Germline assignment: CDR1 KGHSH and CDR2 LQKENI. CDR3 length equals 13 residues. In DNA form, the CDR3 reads TGTGCCAGCTCACCGGGACAAACGGTCGAGCAGTACTTC. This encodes CASSPGQTVEQYF. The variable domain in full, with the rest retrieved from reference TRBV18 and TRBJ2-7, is NAGVMQNPRHLVRRRGQEARLRCSPMKGHSHVYWYRQLPEEGLKFMVYLQKENIIDESGMPKERFSAEFPKEGPSILRIQQVVRGDSAAYFCASSPGQTVEQYFGPGTRLTVT.

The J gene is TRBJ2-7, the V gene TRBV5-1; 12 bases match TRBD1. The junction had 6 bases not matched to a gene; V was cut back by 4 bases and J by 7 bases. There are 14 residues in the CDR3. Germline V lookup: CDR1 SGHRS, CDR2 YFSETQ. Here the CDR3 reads CASSPGTGGNEQYF. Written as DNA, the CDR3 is TGCGCCAGCAGCCCCGGGACAGGGGGCAATGAGCAGTACTTC.

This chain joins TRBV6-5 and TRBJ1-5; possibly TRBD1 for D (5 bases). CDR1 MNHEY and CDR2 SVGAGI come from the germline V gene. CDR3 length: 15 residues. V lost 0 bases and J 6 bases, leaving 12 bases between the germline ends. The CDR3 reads CASSYSAGKGQPQHF. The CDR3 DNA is TGTGCCAGCAGTTACTCGGCAGGGAAAGGTCAGCCCCAGCATTTT.

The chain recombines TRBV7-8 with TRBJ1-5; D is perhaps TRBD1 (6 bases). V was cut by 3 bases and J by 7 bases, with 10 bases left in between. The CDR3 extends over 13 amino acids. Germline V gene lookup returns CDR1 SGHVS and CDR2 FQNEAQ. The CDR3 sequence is CASSLGGGQPQHF. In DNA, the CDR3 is TGTGCCAGCAGCTTGGGGGGGGGCCAGCCCCAGCATTTT. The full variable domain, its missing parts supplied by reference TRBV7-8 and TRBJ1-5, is GAGVSQSPRYKVAKRGQDVALRCDPISGHVSLFWYQQALGQGPEFLTYFQNEAQLDKSGLPSDRFFAERPEGSVSTLKIQRTQQEDSAVYLCASSLGGGQPQHFGDGTRLSIL.

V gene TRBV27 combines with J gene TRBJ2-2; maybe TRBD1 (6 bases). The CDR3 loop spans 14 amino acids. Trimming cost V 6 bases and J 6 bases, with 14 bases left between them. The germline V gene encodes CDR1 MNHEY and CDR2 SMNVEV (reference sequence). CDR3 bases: TGTGCCAGCAGGCAGGGGCCGGAGGCCGGGGAGCTGTTTTTT. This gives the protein CASRQGPEAGELFF.

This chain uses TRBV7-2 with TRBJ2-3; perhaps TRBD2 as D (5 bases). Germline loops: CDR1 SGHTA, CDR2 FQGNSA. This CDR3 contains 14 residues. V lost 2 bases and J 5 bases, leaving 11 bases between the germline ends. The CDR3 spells CASSLYFEGDTQYF. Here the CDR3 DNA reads TGTGCCAGCAGCTTATATTTCGAGGGAGATACGCAGTATTTT.

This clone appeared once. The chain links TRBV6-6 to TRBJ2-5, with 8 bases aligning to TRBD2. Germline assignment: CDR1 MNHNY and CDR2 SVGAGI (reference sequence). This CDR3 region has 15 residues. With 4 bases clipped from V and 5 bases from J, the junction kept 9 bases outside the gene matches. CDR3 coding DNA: TGTGCCAGCAGTTCCCCGGGGGGGGGACGGGAGACCCAGTACTTC. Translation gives CASSSPGGGRETQYF.

This CDR3 is CASSPPSLPRDTQYF. In DNA, the CDR3 is TGTGCCAGCTCACCACCGTCGCTACCTAGGGATACGCAGTATTTT. The chain couples TRBV18 to TRBJ2-3, with D hard to call. Per the germline V gene, CDR1 is KGHSH and CDR2 is LQKENI. The CDR3 is made up of 15 amino acids. Trimming pared 0 bases from V and 6 bases from J, leaving 13 bases between.